The 24 T cell receptor beta chains below all came from one sample that was sequenced in a study of shared clonotypes between healthy human individuals. Sequenced by immunoSEQ multiplex PCR; TCRdb stores in-frame clones only, minus some. The data hold millions of clones, with approximately 90% observed a single time. The specimen was naive CD4+ T cells sorted from blood. Documented subset: CD45RA+ positively selected. The source of these receptors is a man aged 18 to 29 in good health.

The rearrangement joins TRBV5-1 to TRBJ1-1; D gene uncertain. This CDR3 is built from 16 residues. CDR1 and CDR2 (germline): SGHRS, YFSETQ. V was pared by 0 bases and J by 6 bases, with 18 bases between. The CDR3 loop is CASSLEGLVLGAEAFF. In DNA, the CDR3 is TGCGCCAGCAGCTTGGAAGGTCTGGTTCTCGGGGCTGAAGCTTTCTTT.

The chain is built from TRBV5-1 and TRBJ1-3; D not resolved. Between the trimmed V and J ends, which lost 5 bases and 4 bases, there was a span of 13 bases. Per the germline V gene, CDR1 is SGHRS and CDR2 is YFSETQ. The CDR3 is 14 residues long. The CDR3 reads CASSPLQSGNTIYF. The CDR3 coding sequence is TGCGCCAGCAGTCCGCTGCAGTCCGGAAACACCATATATTTT.

A word on this clone: Other DNA sequences in this specimen translate into the identical CDR3. Here the CDR3 reads CASSQDGGAQETQYF. The CDR3, as DNA: TGCGCCAGCAGCCAAGATGGCGGCGCCCAAGAGACCCAGTACTTC. The J gene is TRBJ2-5, the V gene TRBV4-1; D uncertain. V shed 0 bases and J shed 1 base, with 9 bases lying between them. Per the germline V gene, CDR1 is MGHRA and CDR2 is YSYEKL. The length of the CDR3 is 15 residues.

As for this clone: This same CDR3 is encoded by further DNA sequences in the sample. V gene TRBV7-9 combines with J gene TRBJ1-1; 7 nucleotides line up with TRBD1. The V and J ends lost 5 bases and 1 base, in that order; junction bases with no gene match: 4. Germline values: CDR1 SEHNR, CDR2 FQNEAQ (reference sequence). CDR3 length equals 14 residues. In nucleotides, the CDR3 is TGTGCCAGCAGCCCAGGGACAGCGAACACTGAAGCTTTCTTT. The encoded protein is CASSPGTANTEAFF.

About this clone itself: This CDR3 is also generated by other DNA sequences in the sample. CDR3 amino acids: CASSLDRGRTDTQYF. DNA of the CDR3: TGCGCCAGCAGCTTGGACAGGGGGCGTACAGATACGCAGTATTTT. This chain joins TRBV5-1 and TRBJ2-3; 9 bases map to TRBD1. CDR1 SGHRS and CDR2 YFSETQ come from the germline V gene. The V gene end was trimmed by 0 bases and the J gene end by 3 bases; junction bases not matched to a gene: 2. The CDR3 consists of 15 residues.

For this clone: This may arise from a read error, as a much more abundant clone is one base away. The rearrangement uses TRBV7-9 and TRBJ2-7, with D unresolved. CDR3 length: 11 residues. V lost 6 bases and J 2 bases, leaving 5 bases between the germline ends. Looked up from germline, CDR1 is SEHNR and CDR2 is FQNEAQ (reference sequence). The CDR3, as DNA: TGTGCCAGCAGTGTAGCCTACGAGCAGTACTTC. Its protein product is CASSVAYEQYF.

The rearrangement joins TRBV6-1 to TRBJ2-3, with 14 bases aligning to TRBD2. The germline CDR1 and CDR2 sequences are MNHNS and SASEGT. The CDR3 consists of 15 residues. With 7 bases clipped from V and 6 bases from J, the junction kept 6 bases outside the gene matches. CDR3 nucleotides: TGTGCCAGCACCTTGGGACTAGCGGGGGCTGATACGCAGTATTTT. Protein: CASTLGLAGADTQYF.

CDR3 sequence: CASAFNSPLHF. For the CDR3, the DNA is TGTGCCAGTGCATTCAATTCACCCCTCCACTTT. The rearrangement joins TRBV28 to TRBJ1-6; unclear D gene. V was pared by 9 bases and J by 7 bases, with 7 bases between. This CDR3 has 11 amino acids. Germline assignment: CDR1 MDHEN and CDR2 SYDVKM.

CDR3 region: CASSLQGQGSYEQYF. The CDR3 bases are TGCGCCAGCAGCTTGCAGGGACAGGGCTCCTACGAGCAGTACTTC. The gene calls are TRBV5-1 and TRBJ2-7; TRBD1 matches 9 bases. Germline V gene lookup returns CDR1 SGHRS and CDR2 YFSETQ. The CDR3 is 15 amino acids. V gave up 1 base and J gave up 0 bases; unmatched junction bases: 2.

This rearrangement joins TRBV6-1 to TRBJ2-4, with D uncertain. The CDR3 has 12 amino acids. Trimming shortened V by 7 bases and J by 10 bases, and 14 bases separated the two germline ends. The germline V gene encodes CDR1 MNHNS and CDR2 SASEGT. The CDR3, as DNA: TGTGCCAGCACATCCCAAGGCCCTATTCAGTACTTC. Its translation: CASTSQGPIQYF.

The chain links TRBV6-6 to TRBJ1-2; 7 bases map to TRBD1. After removal of 6 bases from V and 3 bases from J, the junction contained 10 bases not matched to a gene. The CDR3 sequence is 15 residues long. Looked up from germline, CDR1 is MNHNY and CDR2 is SVGAGI (reference sequence). This chain's CDR3 is CASSTYLGTDYGYTF. CDR3 in DNA: TGTGCCAGCAGCACATACCTAGGGACAGACTATGGCTACACCTTC.

The CDR3 reads CASSLGAGELFF. The CDR3 nucleotides read TGTGCCAGCAGCCTCGGCGCCGGGGAGCTGTTTTTT. The chain has TRBV5-5 and TRBJ2-2; D is undetermined. Germline-derived CDR1 and CDR2 are SGHKS and YYEKEE (reference sequence). V gave up 4 bases and J gave up 6 bases, with 7 bases separating them. The CDR3 runs 12 residues.

This sequence joins TRBV5-6 and TRBJ1-2; D is uncertain. This CDR3 region has 15 residues. In germline, CDR1 is SGHDT, CDR2 YYEEEE. Trimming cost V 0 bases and J 4 bases, with 13 bases left between them. As DNA, the CDR3 is TGTGCCAGCAGCTTGGAACGAGCGGTTACCTATGGCTACACCTTC. Amino acids: CASSLERAVTYGYTF.

This chain links TRBV28 with TRBJ2-2; 9 nucleotides agree with TRBD1. Germline CDR1 is MDHEN and CDR2 is SYDVKM. The CDR3 spans 16 residues. J lost 7 bases, V lost 3 bases, and 9 bases had no gene match. CDR3 bases: TGTGCCAGCAGTTTTCGACAGGGGGTCCCAGTCGGGGAGCTGTTTTTT. This encodes CASSFRQGVPVGELFF.

As to this clone: Other DNA sequences in this sample translate to the same CDR3. The V call is TRBV27, the J call TRBJ2-7; 8 positions agree with TRBD2. This CDR3 is 13 amino acids long. V lost 2 bases to trimming and J lost 4 bases; unmatched junction nucleotides: 1. CDR1 is MNHEY and CDR2 is SMNVEV in the germline V gene (reference sequence). In DNA, the CDR3 is TGTGCCAGCAGTTTAGCGGGGGGATACGAGCAGTACTTC. Translated: CASSLAGGYEQYF.

The V call is TRBV20-1, the J call TRBJ1-1, with D possibly being TRBD1 (5 bases). The CDR3 spans 11 residues. Germline V gene data show CDR1 as DFQATT and CDR2 as SNEGSKA (reference sequence). With 1 base removed from V and 11 bases from J, the gap between germline ends came to 11 bases. Written as DNA, the CDR3 is TGCAGTGCTAGAGTCCTGGGGACGGCTTTCTTT. Protein sequence: CSARVLGTAFF.

The genes are TRBV6-4 and TRBJ2-5; possible D gene TRBD2, 5 bases. CDR3 length: 14 amino acids. The germline V and J ends were trimmed by 6 bases and 4 bases, with 15 bases remaining between them. Germline values: CDR1 MRHNA, CDR2 SNTAGT. CDR3 in amino acids: CASRPPRGVETQYF. The CDR3 region has the DNA TGTGCCAGCAGGCCGCCACGGGGTGTAGAGACCCAGTACTTC.

This clone was counted a single time. The V and J genes are TRBV27 and TRBJ1-4, with 7 bases lining up with TRBD1. The J segment lost 7 bases and the V segment lost 2 bases, leaving 13 bases of the junction unmatched. CDR1 is MNHEY and CDR2 is SMNVEV in the germline V gene (reference sequence). This CDR3 region has 17 residues. CDR3 sequence: CASSLRTTGAGIEKLFF. DNA of the CDR3: TGTGCCAGCAGTTTAAGGACCACAGGGGCTGGGATTGAAAAACTGTTTTTT.

The V and J genes are TRBV30 and TRBJ1-6; D may be TRBD1 (6 bases). There are 14 residues in the CDR3. Trimming removed 4 bases at V and 8 bases at J, with 15 bases between. The germline gives CDR1 GTSNPN, CDR2 SVGIG (reference sequence). For the CDR3, the DNA is TGTGCCTGGAAACAGGACAGTAGGGATTCACCCCTCCACTTT. Encoded protein: CAWKQDSRDSPLHF.

The rearrangement uses TRBV2 and TRBJ2-7; D remains unclear. Germline CDR1 reads SNHLY; CDR2 reads FYNNEI. The V end lost 7 bases, the J end lost 2 bases, and 12 bases lay between the germline ends. The CDR3 totals 13 residues. CDR3 region: CASTLAQPYEQYF. CDR3 in DNA: TGTGCCAGCACCCTCGCGCAGCCCTACGAGCAGTACTTC.

This chain uses TRBV7-2 with TRBJ2-7; D possibly corresponds to TRBD1 (7 bases). Germline V gene data show CDR1 as SGHTA and CDR2 as FQGNSA. V dropped 5 bases and J dropped 2 bases, with 19 bases sitting between them. CDR3 size: 16 residues. The CDR3 spells CASSRLRGASPYEQYF. The CDR3 DNA reads TGTGCCAGCAGCCGTCTCAGGGGGGCGTCCCCCTACGAGCAGTACTTC.

In DNA form, the CDR3 reads TGTGCCTGGAATCGGGCTGGGGCCAACGTCCTGACTTTC. Translation: CAWNRAGANVLTF. This sequence joins TRBV30 and TRBJ2-6; D is uncertain. The CDR3 is 13 amino acids. The V end lost 4 bases, the J end lost 2 bases, and 6 bases lay between the germline ends. CDR1 is GTSNPN and CDR2 is SVGIG in the germline V gene (reference sequence). The full variable domain, rest sourced from reference TRBV30 and TRBJ2-6, is SQTIHQWPATLVQPVGSPLSLECTVEGTSNPNLYWYRQAAGRGLQLLFYSVGIGQISSEVPQNLSASRPQDRQFILSSKKLLLSDSGFYLCAWNRAGANVLTFGAGSRLTVL.

V usage is TRBV18 and J usage is TRBJ1-2, with no clear D. V was trimmed by 3 bases and J by 4 bases, leaving 18 bases between them. This CDR3 region has 16 residues. Germline CDR1 KGHSH, CDR2 LQKENI. For the CDR3, the DNA is TGTGCCAGCTCACCCTCTGTAGGCCACCTAACCTATGGCTACACCTTC. Residues: CASSPSVGHLTYGYTF.

The rearrangement uses TRBV28 and TRBJ1-1; D might be TRBD1 (6 bases). Looked up from germline, CDR1 is MDHEN and CDR2 is SYDVKM. V lost 5 bases and J lost 4, with 14 bases in between. The CDR3 totals 14 residues. The CDR3 coding sequence is TGTGCCAGCAGTGGTACAGGGTTTGCCACTGAAGCTTTCTTT. It is translated as CASSGTGFATEAFF.